This record covers a single T cell receptor (beta chain). Its specificity is unknown. Library preparation for TCR beta used quantitative 5'-RACE with molecular barcodes. Using its own MiXCR run on the 5' RACE reads, TCRdb lists one record per CDR3 protein. The data show 250,000 or so distinct CDR3 sequences, 9.5% to 12% seen once. V lost 0 bases and J lost 6; bases outside the gene matches: 5. This CDR3 spans 15 amino acids. The germline V gene has CDR1 MRHNA and CDR2 SNTAGT. The data stem from a study of CD8 T cells in ankylosing spondylitis. Overall study results and limits: In reactive arthritis synovial fluid and blood, some motif variants had been reported before. Reportedly, significant enrichment of disease-linked clones occurred in matched ankylosing spondylitis synovial fluid. One TCR beta motif, made up of eight highly homologous variants, appeared characteristic of ankylosing spondylitis blood.

The TCR sequence derives from a male donor with ankylosing spondylitis or in good health (not recorded which). This chain connects TRBV6-4 to TRBJ2-3; 8 nucleotides line up with TRBD1. Sequenced: blood, either unsorted or a sorted T cell fraction (not recorded which). The CDR3, as DNA: TGTGCCAGCAGTGACTCGAGATCAGGGGGCGATACGCAGTATTTT. Protein product: CASSDSRSGGDTQYF.